A single TCR beta chain is shown here with its context. The antigen is unknown. These data are taken from a study of shared clonotypes between healthy human individuals. Study as a whole: Participating donors consisted of a couple of women and a few men aged 18 to 49.

Study-level results: Clonotypes shared by all four sorted-subset donors had higher generation probabilities than non-shared clonotypes. Between a handful of donors, naive CD4 clonotypes were shared at a level of about 5.3%.

Naive CD8 isolation took CD45RO-negative cells positively selected for CCR7 and excluded terminally differentiated effector memory CD45RA+ cells. For each subset, genomic DNA was distributed in equal portions over several immunoSEQ plates. The protocol was immunoSEQ multiplex PCR, while the TCRdb copy is restricted to in-frame clones and leaves out a portion. Of around 2,100,000 clones in the sample, about 95% are singletons; the top ten hold around 1.2%. The V end lost 3 bases, the J end lost 0 bases, and 9 bases lay between the germline ends. This CDR3 region has 15 residues. CDR1 and CDR2 (germline): LNHDA, SQIVND (reference sequence).

The V and J genes are TRBV19 and TRBJ1-3, with D hard to call. This clonotype was obtained from a man younger than 30 in good health. The source material was naive CD8+ T cells sorted from blood. CDR3 residues: CASSIDSYSGNTIYF. For the CDR3, the DNA is TGTGCCAGTAGTATCGACTCATACTCTGGAAACACCATATATTTT.